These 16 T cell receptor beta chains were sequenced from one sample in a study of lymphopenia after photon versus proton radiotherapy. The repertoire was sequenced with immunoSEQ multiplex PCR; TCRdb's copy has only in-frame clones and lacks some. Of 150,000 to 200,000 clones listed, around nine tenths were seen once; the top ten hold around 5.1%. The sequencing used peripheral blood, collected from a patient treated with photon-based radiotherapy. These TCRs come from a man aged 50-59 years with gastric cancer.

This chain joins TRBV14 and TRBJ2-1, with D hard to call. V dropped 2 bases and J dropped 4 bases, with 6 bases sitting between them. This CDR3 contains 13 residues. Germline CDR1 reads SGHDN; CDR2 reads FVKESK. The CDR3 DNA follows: TGTGCCAGCAGCCAAAATATTTACAATGAGCAGTTCTTC. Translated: CASSQNIYNEQFF.

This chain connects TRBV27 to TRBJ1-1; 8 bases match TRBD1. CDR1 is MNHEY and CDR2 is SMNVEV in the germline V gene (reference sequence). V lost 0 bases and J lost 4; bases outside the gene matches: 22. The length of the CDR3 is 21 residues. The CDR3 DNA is TGTGCCAGCAGTTTATCTCCTCCAACTAAAGACAGGGGAGGCGCGAGCACTGAAGCTTTCTTT. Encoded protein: CASSLSPPTKDRGGASTEAFF.

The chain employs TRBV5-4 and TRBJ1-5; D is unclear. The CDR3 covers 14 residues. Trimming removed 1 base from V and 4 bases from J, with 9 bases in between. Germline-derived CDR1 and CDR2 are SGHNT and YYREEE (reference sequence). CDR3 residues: CASSLPGDNQPQHF. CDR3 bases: TGTGCCAGCAGCTTGCCCGGGGATAATCAGCCCCAGCATTTT. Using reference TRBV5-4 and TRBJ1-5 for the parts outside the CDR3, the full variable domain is ETGVTQSPTHLIKTRGQQVTLRCSSQSGHNTVSWYQQALGQGPQFIFQYYREEENGRGNFPPRFSGLQFPNYSSELNVNALELDDSALYLCASSLPGDNQPQHFGDGTRLSIL.

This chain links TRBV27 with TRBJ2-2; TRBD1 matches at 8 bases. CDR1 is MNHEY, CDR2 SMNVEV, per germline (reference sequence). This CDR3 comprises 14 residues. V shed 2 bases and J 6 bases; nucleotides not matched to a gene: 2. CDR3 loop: CASSLTQGAGELFF. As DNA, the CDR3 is TGTGCCAGCAGTTTAACACAGGGGGCCGGGGAGCTGTTTTTT.

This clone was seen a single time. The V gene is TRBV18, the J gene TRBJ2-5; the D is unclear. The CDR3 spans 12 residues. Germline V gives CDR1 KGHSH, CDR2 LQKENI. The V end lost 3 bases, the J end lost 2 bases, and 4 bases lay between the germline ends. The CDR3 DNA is TGTGCCAGCTCACCCCTTCAAGAGACCCAGTACTTC. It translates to CASSPLQETQYF.

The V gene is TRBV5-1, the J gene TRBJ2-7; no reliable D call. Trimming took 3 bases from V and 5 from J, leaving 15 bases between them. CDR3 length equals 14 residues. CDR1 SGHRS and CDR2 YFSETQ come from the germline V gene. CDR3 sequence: CASSSNWAENEQYF. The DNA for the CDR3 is TGCGCCAGCAGCTCCAATTGGGCCGAAAACGAGCAGTACTTC.

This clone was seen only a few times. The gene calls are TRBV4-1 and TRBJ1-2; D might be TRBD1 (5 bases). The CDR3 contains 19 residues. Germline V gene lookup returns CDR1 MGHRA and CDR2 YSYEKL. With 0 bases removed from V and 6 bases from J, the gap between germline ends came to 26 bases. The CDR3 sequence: CASSQDRGLRTAGGDGYTF. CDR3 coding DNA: TGCGCCAGCAGCCAAGATCGGGGACTTCGGACGGCAGGCGGTGATGGCTACACCTTC.

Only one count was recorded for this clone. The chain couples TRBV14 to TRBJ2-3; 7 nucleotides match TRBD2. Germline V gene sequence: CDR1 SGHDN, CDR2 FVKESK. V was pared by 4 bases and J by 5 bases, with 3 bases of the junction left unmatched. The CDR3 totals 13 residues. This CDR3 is CASSRRTRDTQYF. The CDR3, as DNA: TGTGCCAGCAGCCGCCGGACTAGAGATACGCAGTATTTT.

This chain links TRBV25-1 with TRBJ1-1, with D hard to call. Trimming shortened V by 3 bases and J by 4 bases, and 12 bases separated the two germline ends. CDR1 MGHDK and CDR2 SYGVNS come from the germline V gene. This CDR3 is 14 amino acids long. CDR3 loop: CASSDLGEGTEAFF. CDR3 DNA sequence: TGTGCCAGCAGTGATTTGGGCGAGGGCACTGAAGCTTTCTTT. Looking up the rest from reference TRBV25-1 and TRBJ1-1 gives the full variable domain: EADIYQTPRYLVIGTGKKITLECSQTMGHDKMYWYQQDPGMELHLIHYSYGVNSTEKGDLSSESTVSRIRTEHFPLTLESARPSHTSQYLCASSDLGEGTEAFFGQGTRLTVV.

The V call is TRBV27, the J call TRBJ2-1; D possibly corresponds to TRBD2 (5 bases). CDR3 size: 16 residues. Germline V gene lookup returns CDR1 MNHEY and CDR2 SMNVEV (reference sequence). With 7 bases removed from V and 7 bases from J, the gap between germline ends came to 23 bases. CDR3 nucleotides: TGTGCCAGCAACCCTGTCTCTCTGCGGGTGGATAATGAGCAGTTCTTC. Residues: CASNPVSLRVDNEQFF.

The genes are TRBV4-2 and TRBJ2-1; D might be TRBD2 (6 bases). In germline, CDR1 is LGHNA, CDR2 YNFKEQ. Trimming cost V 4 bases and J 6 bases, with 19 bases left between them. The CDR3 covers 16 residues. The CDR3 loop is CASSLHSGTGINEQFF. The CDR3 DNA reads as TGTGCCAGCAGCCTCCACTCCGGGACTGGAATCAATGAGCAGTTCTTC.

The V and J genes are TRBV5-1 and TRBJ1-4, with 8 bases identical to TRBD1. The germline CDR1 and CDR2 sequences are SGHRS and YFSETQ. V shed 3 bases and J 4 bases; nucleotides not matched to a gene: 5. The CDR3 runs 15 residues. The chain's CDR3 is CASSSSTGGNEKLFF. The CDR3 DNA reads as TGCGCCAGCAGCTCCTCCACAGGGGGTAATGAAAAACTGTTTTTT.

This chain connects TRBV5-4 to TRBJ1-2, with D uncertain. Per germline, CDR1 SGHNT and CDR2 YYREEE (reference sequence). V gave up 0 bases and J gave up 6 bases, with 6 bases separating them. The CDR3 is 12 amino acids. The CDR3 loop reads CASSLDRDGYTF. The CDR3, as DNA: TGTGCCAGCAGCTTGGATAGGGATGGCTACACCTTC.

The DNA for the CDR3 is TGTGCCAGCAGCTTAGCCAGGGGGCAAGAAAAACTGTTTTTT. It codes for CASSLARGQEKLFF. The V and J genes are TRBV7-9 and TRBJ1-4; TRBD1 matches at 8 bases. Looked up from germline, CDR1 is SEHNR and CDR2 is FQNEAQ (reference sequence). The CDR3 sequence is 14 residues long. The trim removed 0 bases at V and 8 bases at J, leaving 2 bases unmatched.

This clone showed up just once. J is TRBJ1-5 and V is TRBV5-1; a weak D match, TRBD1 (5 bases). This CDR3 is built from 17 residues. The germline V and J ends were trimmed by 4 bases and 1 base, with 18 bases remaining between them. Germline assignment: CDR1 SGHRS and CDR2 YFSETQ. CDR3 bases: TGCGCCAGCAGCCCTGGGGAGGGGATTTTCAGCAATCAGCCCCAGCATTTT. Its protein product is CASSPGEGIFSNQPQHF.

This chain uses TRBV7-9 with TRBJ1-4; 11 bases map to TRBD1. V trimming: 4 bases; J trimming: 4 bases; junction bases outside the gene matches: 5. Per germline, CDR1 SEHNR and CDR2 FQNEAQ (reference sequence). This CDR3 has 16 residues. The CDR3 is CASSSGQGGNNEKLFF. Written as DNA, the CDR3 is TGTGCCAGCAGCTCGGGACAGGGGGGAAATAATGAAAAACTGTTTTTT.